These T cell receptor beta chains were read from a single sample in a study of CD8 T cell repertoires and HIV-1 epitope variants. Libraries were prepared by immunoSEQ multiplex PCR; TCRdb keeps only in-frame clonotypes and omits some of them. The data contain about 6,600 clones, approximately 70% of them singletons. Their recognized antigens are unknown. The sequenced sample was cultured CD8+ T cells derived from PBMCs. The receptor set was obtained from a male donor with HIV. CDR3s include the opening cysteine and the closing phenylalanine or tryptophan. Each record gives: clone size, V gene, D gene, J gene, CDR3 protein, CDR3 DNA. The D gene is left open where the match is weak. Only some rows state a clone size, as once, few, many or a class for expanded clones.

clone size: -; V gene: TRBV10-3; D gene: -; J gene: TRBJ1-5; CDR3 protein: CAISEQNQPQHF; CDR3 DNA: TGTGCCATCAGTGAGCAGAACCAGCCCCAGCATTTT
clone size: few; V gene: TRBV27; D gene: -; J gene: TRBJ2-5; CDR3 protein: CASSSAGIDQETQYF; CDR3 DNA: TGTGCCAGCAGCTCCGCCGGGATAGATCAAGAGACCCAGTACTTC
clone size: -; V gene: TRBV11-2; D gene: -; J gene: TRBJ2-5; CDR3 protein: CASSRDIGETQYF; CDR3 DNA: TGTGCCAGCAGCCGGGACATTGGCGAGACCCAGTACTTC
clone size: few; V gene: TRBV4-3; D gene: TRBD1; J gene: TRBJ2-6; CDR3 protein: CASSQTGGSGANVLTF; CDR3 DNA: TGCGCCAGCAGCCAGACAGGGGGCTCTGGGGCCAACGTCCTGACTTTC
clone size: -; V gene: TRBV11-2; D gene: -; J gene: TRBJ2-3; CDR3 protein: CASSYTDTQYF; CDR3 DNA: TGTGCCAGCAGCTACACAGATACGCAGTATTTT
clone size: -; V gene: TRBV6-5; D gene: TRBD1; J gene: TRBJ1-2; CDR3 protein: CASSYSTGNYGYTF; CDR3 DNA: TGTGCCAGCAGTTACTCGACAGGGAACTATGGCTACACCTTC
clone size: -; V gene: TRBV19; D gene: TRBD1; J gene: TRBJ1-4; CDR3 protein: CASSTQTDRTMREKLFF; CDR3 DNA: TGTGCCAGTAGTACACAAACGGACAGGACGATGCGGGAAAAACTGTTTTTT
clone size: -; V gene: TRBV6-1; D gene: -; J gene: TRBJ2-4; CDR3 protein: CASSVTWILAKNIQYF; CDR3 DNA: TGTGCCAGCAGTGTTACATGGATTCTAGCCAAAAACATTCAGTACTTC
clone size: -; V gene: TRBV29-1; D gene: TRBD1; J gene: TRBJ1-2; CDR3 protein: CSAPQGASGYGYTF; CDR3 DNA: TGCAGCGCACCACAGGGGGCTAGTGGGTATGGCTACACCTTC
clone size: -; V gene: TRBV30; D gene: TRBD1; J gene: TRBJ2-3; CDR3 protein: CASGLGGEFWTDTQYF; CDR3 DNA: TGTGCCTCGGGCTTAGGGGGCGAGTTCTGGACGGATACGCAGTATTTT
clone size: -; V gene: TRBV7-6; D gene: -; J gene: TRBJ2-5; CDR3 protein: CASSRTPAGTQYF; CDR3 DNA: TGTGCCAGCAGCAGGACCCCGGCGGGGACCCAGTACTTC
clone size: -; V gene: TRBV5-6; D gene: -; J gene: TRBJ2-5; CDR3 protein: CASSSAGIDQETQYF; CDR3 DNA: TGTGCCAGCAGCTCCGCCGGGATAGATCAAGAGACCCAGTACTTC
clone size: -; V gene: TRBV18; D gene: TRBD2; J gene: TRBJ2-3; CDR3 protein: CASSPDRAGVLNTQYF; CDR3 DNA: TGTGCCAGCTCACCGGATCGGGCGGGAGTATTAAATACGCAGTATTTT
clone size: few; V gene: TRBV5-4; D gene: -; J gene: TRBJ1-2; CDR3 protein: CASSLWQADGYTF; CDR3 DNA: TGTGCCAGCAGCTTGTGGCAGGCGGATGGCTACACCTTC
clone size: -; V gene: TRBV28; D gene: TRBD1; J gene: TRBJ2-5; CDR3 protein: CASSSGQGAGWETQYF; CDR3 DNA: TGTGCCAGCAGTTCGGGACAGGGGGCTGGATGGGAGACCCAGTACTTC
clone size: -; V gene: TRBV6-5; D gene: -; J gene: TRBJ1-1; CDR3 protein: CASSWGLTNTEAFF; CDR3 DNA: TGTGCCAGCAGTTGGGGACTCACGAACACTGAAGCTTTCTTT
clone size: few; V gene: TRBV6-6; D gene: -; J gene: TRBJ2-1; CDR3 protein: CASSRPYNEQFF; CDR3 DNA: TGTGCCAGCAGCCGACCCTACAATGAGCAGTTCTTC
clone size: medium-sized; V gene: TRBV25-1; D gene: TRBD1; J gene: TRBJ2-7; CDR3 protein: CASSSDRWDRETYEQYF; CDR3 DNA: TGTGCCAGCAGTAGTGACCGATGGGACAGGGAAACCTACGAGCAGTACTTC
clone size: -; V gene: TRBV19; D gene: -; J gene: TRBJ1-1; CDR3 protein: CASMNTEAFF; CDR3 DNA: TGTGCCAGTATGAACACTGAAGCTTTCTTT
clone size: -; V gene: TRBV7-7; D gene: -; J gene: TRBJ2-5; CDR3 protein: CASSLAPERETQYF; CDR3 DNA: TGTGCCAGCAGCTTAGCTCCCGAGAGGGAGACCCAGTACTTC
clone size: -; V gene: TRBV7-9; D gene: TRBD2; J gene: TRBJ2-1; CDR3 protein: CASSLGGWTSGIWDEQFF; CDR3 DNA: TGTGCCAGCAGCTTAGGGGGATGGACTAGCGGGATCTGGGATGAGCAGTTCTTC
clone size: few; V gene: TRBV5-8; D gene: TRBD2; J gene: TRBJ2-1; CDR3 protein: CASSESPGLGLNEQFF; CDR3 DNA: TGTGCCAGCAGCGAGAGCCCTGGACTAGGGCTCAATGAGCAGTTCTTC
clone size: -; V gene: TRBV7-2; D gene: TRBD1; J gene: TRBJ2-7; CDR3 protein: CASSHIAGTGEQYF; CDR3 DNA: TGTGCCAGCAGCCATATAGCAGGGACAGGGGAGCAGTACTTC
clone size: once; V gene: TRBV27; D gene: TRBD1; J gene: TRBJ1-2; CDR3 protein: CASSLSTGTYDYTF; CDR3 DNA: TGTGCCAGCAGTTTATCGACAGGGACTTATGACTACACCTTC
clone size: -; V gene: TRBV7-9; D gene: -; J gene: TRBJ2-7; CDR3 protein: CASSFEGREQYF; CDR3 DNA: TGTGCCAGCAGCTTCGAGGGACGGGAGCAGTACTTC
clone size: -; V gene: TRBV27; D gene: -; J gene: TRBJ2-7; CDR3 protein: CASSLGGGGSYEQYF; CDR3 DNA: TGTGCCAGCAGTTTGGGAGGGGGAGGGTCCTACGAGCAGTACTTC
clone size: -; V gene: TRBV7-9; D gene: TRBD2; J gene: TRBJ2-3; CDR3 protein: CASSPGGGGAGTDTQYF; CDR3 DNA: TGTGCCAGCAGCCCGGGGGGTGGGGGAGCTGGCACAGATACGCAGTATTTT
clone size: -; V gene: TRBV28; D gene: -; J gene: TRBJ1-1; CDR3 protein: CASSLGNTEAFF; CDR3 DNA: TGTGCCAGCAGTTTAGGGAACACTGAAGCTTTCTTT
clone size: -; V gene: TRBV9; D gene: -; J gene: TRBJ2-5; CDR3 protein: CASSFQGGIQETQYF; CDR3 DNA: TGTGCCAGCAGCTTTCAGGGGGGTATCCAAGAGACCCAGTACTTC
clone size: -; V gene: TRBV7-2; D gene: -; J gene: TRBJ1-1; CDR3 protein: CASSSGAGVGEAFF; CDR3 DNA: TGTGCCAGCAGCTCGGGTGCGGGAGTGGGGGAAGCTTTCTTT
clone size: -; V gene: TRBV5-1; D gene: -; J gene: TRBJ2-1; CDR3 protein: CASSSLDLAISSYNEQFF; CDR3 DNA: TGCGCCAGCAGTTCCCTCGACCTAGCGATTAGCTCCTACAATGAGCAGTTCTTC
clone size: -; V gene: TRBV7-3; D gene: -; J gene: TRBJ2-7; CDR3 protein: CASSPTGGDRIDEQYF; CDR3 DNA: TGTGCCAGCAGCCCCACGGGGGGGGACAGAATCGACGAGCAGTACTTC
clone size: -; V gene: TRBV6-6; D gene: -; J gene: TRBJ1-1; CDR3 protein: CASSPAGIGTEAFF; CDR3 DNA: TGTGCCAGCAGCCCCGCGGGGATTGGGACTGAAGCTTTCTTT
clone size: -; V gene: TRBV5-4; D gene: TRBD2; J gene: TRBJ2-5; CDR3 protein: CASSHRIVAGGKETQYF; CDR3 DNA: TGTGCCAGCAGTCATAGAATCGTAGCGGGGGGAAAAGAGACCCAGTACTTC
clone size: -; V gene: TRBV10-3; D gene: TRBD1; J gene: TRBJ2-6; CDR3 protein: CAIFGTDSSGANVLTF; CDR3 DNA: TGTGCCATCTTCGGGACAGACAGCTCTGGGGCCAACGTCCTGACTTTC
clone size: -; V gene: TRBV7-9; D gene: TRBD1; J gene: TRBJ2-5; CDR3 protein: CASSFRQGNQETQYF; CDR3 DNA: TGTGCCAGCAGCTTTAGACAGGGCAACCAAGAGACCCAGTACTTC
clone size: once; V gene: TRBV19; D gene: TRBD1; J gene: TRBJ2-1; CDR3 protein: CASSITGGNEQFF; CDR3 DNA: TGTGCCAGTAGTATTACAGGGGGCAATGAGCAGTTCTTC
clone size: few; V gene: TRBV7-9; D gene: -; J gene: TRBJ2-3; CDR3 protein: CASSPVLSAATDTQYF; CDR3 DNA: TGTGCCAGCAGCCCAGTGCTCTCCGCCGCGACAGATACGCAGTATTTT
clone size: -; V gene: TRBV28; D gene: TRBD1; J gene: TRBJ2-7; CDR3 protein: CASSLRQGASYEQYF; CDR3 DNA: TGTGCCAGCAGCCTCAGACAGGGGGCATCCTACGAGCAGTACTTC
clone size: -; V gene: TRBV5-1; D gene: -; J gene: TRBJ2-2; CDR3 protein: CASSSGTTDGELFF; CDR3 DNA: TGCGCCAGCAGCTCCGGGACCACTGACGGGGAGCTGTTTTTT